The sequence of this T cell receptor beta chain was determined in a study of T cells after yellow fever vaccination. For the study at large: In the case of low-cell-number fractions, SMART-Seq v4 Ultra Low Input was used for preparation.

TCR cDNA was made by 5'RACE template switching, adding a universal primer site and UMIs. TCRdb ran MiXCR on the 5' RACE reads and lists one entry per CDR3 protein. Found here are hundreds of thousands of distinct CDR3 sequences, roughly a fifth of them singletons; the top ten hold roughly 16%. The TCR sequence derives from a man aged 18 to 30 who received the YFV17D yellow fever vaccine. Material: PBMCs, obtained less than 25 days after the first yellow fever vaccination.

CDR3: CASSFSFGVRGTEAFF. CDR3 sequence (DNA): TGCGCCAGCAGCTTTAGTTTTGGGGTCCGAGGCACTGAAGCTTTCTTT. The genes are TRBV5-1 and TRBJ1-1, with unresolved D. The germline V and J ends were trimmed by 2 bases and 4 bases, with 18 bases remaining between them. The CDR3 totals 16 residues. From germline, CDR1 is SGHRS and CDR2 YFSETQ.